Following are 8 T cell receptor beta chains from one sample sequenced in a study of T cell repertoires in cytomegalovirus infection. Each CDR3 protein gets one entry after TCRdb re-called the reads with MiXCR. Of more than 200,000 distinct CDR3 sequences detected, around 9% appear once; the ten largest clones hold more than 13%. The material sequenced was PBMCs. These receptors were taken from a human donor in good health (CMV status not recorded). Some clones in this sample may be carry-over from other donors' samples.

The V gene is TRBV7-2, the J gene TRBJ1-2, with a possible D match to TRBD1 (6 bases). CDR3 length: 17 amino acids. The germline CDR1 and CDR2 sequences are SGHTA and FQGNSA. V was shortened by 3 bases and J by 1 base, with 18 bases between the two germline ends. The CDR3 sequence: CASSLSHSGALNYGYTF. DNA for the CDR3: TGTGCCAGCAGCTTGTCGCACTCAGGGGCTCTTAACTATGGCTACACCTTC.

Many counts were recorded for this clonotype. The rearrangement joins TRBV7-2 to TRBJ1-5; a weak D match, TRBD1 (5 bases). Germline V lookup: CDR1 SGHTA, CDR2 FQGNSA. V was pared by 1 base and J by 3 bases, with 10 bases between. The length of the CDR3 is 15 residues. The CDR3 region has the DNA TGTGCCAGCAGCTTAGTGCGGGACGCCAATCAGCCCCAGCATTTT. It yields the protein CASSLVRDANQPQHF.

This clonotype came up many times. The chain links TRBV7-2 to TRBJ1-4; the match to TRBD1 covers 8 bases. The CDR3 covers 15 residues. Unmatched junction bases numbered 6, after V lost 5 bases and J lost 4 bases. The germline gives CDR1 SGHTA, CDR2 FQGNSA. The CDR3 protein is CASSRFGQGNEKLFF. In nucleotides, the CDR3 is TGTGCCAGCAGCCGATTCGGACAGGGTAATGAAAAACTGTTTTTT. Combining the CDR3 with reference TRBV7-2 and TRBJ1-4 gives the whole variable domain GAGVSQSPSNKVTEKGKDVELRCDPISGHTALYWYRQSLGQGLEFLIYFQGNSAPDKSGLPSDRFSAERTGGSVSTLTIQRTQQEDSAVYLCASSRFGQGNEKLFFGSGTQLSVL.

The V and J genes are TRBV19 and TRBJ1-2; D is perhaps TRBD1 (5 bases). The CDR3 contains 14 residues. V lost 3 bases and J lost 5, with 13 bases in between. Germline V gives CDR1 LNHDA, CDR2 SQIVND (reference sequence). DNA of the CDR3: TGTGCCAGTAGTATCCCGGGGCCTGGATATGGCTACACCTTC. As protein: CASSIPGPGYGYTF.

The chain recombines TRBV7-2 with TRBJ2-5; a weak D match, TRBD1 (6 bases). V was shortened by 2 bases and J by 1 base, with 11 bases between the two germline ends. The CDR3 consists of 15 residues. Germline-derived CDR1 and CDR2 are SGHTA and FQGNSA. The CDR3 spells CASSLQAGVQETQYF. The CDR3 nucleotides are TGTGCCAGCAGCTTACAGGCAGGGGTCCAAGAGACCCAGTACTTC.

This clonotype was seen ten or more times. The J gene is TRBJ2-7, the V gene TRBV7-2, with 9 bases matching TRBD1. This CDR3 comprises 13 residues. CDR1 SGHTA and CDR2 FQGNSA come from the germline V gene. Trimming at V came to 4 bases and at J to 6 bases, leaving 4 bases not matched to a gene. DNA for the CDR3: TGTGCCAGCAGCTCGGGACAGGGCTTCGAGCAGTACTTC. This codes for CASSSGQGFEQYF.

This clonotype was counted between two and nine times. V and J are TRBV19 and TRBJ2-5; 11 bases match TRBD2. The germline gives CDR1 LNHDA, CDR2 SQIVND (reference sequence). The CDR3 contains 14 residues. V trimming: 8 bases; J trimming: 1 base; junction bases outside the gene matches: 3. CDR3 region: CASATSGTQETQYF. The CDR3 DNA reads TGTGCCAGTGCGACTAGCGGGACCCAAGAGACCCAGTACTTC.

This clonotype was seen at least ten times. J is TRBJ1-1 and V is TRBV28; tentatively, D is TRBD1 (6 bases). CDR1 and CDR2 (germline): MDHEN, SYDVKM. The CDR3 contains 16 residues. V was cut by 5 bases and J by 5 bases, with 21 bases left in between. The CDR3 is CASSGRRGAFGTEAFF. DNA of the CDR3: TGTGCCAGCAGTGGAAGGCGGGGGGCCTTTGGGACTGAAGCTTTCTTT. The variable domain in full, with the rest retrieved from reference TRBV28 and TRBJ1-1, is DVKVTQSSRYLVKRTGEKVFLECVQDMDHENMFWYRQDPGLGLRLIYFSYDVKMKEKGDIPEGYSVSREKKERFSLILESASTNQTSMYLCASSGRRGAFGTEAFFGQGTRLTVV.